A selection of T cell receptor beta chains follows, all from one sample in a study of blood T cell repertoires in COVID-19. Sequencing used immunoSEQ multiplex PCR; TCRdb keeps in-frame clones, though not all of them. The top ten clones hold approximately 2.8% of a sample with more than 50,000 clones, 90% to 95% of them seen once. What was sequenced was peripheral blood. These receptors were collected from a human donor in a cohort sampled during active COVID-19. Each CDR3 is given with its conserved first and last residue. The D gene is left open where the match is weak. The size entry is marked missing in some rows and otherwise reads once, few, many or a size class.

size	J	D	V	CDR3	DNA
.	TRBJ2-7	TRBD1	TRBV7-9	CASSLEGQKQYF	TGTGCCAGCAGCTTAGAGGGACAGAAGCAGTACTTC
.	TRBJ1-1	.	TRBV7-8	CASGWGRGSTEAFF	TGTGCCAGCGGCTGGGGTCGGGGTTCCACTGAAGCTTTCTTT
.	TRBJ1-2	.	TRBV24-1	CATSENPMRGNYGYTF	TGTGCCACCAGTGAGAATCCAATGCGGGGGAACTATGGCTACACCTTC
once	TRBJ2-5	.	TRBV18	CASSPRSETQYF	TGTGCCAGCTCACCCCGGTCGGAGACCCAGTACTTC
.	TRBJ1-2	.	TRBV7-2	CASSLIQGPIYGYTF	TGTGCCAGCAGCTTAATTCAGGGCCCTATCTATGGCTACACCTTC
.	TRBJ1-6	TRBD1	TRBV27	CASSLEDRGTPLHF	TGTGCCAGCAGTTTGGAGGACAGGGGAACACCCCTCCACTTT
.	TRBJ2-1	.	TRBV24-1	CATSEAGDYNEQFF	TGTGCCACCAGTGAGGCAGGGGACTACAATGAGCAGTTCTTC
.	TRBJ2-7	.	TRBV7-8	CASSLVGGPNTLF	TGTGCCAGCAGCTTAGTGGGAGGCCCGAATACTTTATTC
.	TRBJ1-6	.	TRBV30	CAWSSSGRGLSPLHF	TGTGCCTGGAGTAGCTCGGGTAGGGGCCTGTCACCCCTCCACTTT
.	TRBJ2-5	TRBD2	TRBV4-3	CASSQGTRRGGLVLETQYF	TGCGCCAGCAGCCAAGGTACGAGGCGGGGGGGCCTCGTCTTGGAGACCCAGTACTTC
.	TRBJ2-6	.	TRBV21-1	CASGRRSNSGANVLTF	TGTGCCAGCGGAAGACGGAGTAACTCTGGGGCCAACGTCCTGACTTTC
.	TRBJ2-6	.	TRBV2	CASRAGANVLTF	TGTGCCAGCAGAGCAGGGGCCAACGTCCTGACTTTC
.	TRBJ2-7	.	TRBV6-2/TRBV6-3	CASSRLDFYEQYF	TGTGCCAGCAGTCGACTAGATTTTTACGAGCAGTACTTC
.	TRBJ2-3	TRBD2	TRBV11-2	CASSLAWRGAGDTQYF	TGTGCCAGCAGCTTAGCATGGCGGGGGGCCGGGGATACGCAGTATTTT
.	TRBJ2-7	.	TRBV7-2	CASSLSAGAEAYEQYF	TGTGCCAGCAGCCTTTCGGCAGGGGCCGAGGCCTACGAGCAGTACTTC
.	TRBJ1-4	.	TRBV12-3/TRBV12-4	CASGYRAGEKLFF	TGTGCCAGCGGCTACAGGGCTGGAGAAAAACTGTTTTTT
few	TRBJ1-5	.	TRBV5-1	CASSLEGGSNQPQHF	TGCGCCAGCAGCTTGGAAGGGGGTAGCAATCAGCCCCAGCATTTT
.	TRBJ1-1	.	TRBV3-1/TRBV3-2	CASSRQEDTEAFF	TGTGCCAGCAGCCGACAGGAAGACACTGAAGCTTTCTTT
.	TRBJ1-2	TRBD1	TRBV19	CASNTGRGSDYTF	TGTGCCAGTAACACGGGCAGGGGGTCAGACTACACCTTC
once	TRBJ1-6	.	TRBV6-6	CASSYGGSNSPLHF	TGTGCCAGCAGTTACGGGGGGTCTAATTCACCCCTCCACTTT
once	TRBJ2-1	.	TRBV6-5	CASSPEGALVNEQFF	TGTGCCAGCAGTCCGGAGGGGGCCTTAGTTAATGAGCAGTTCTTC
.	TRBJ2-3	TRBD1	TRBV5-1	CASSVGQGYGSIADTQYF	TGCGCCAGCAGCGTGGGACAGGGGTATGGGTCAATCGCAGATACGCAGTATTTT
.	TRBJ2-2	.	TRBV19	CASRGALAGPNTGELFF	TGTGCCAGTCGTGGGGCCTTGGCAGGGCCTAACACCGGGGAGCTGTTTTTT
.	TRBJ1-3	.	TRBV7-6	CASSLGQVLSGNTIYF	TGTGCCAGCAGCTTAGGGCAGGTGCTTTCTGGAAACACCATATATTTT
.	TRBJ1-2	.	TRBV9	CASSVGSRDTYGYTF	TGTGCCAGCAGCGTAGGATCCCGGGACACCTATGGCTACACCTTC
.	TRBJ2-3	TRBD2	TRBV3-1/TRBV3-2	CASSQENPLAVSTDTQYF	TGTGCCAGCAGCCAAGAAAATCCACTAGCGGTTAGCACAGATACGCAGTATTTT
.	TRBJ2-7	TRBD1	TRBV7-9	CASSPIRRTGLYEQYF	TGTGCCAGCAGCCCAATTAGGAGGACAGGGCTATACGAGCAGTACTTC
.	TRBJ2-2	TRBD1	TRBV6-2/TRBV6-3	CASSYDRGSNTGELFF	TGTGCCAGCAGTTACGACAGGGGCTCGAACACCGGGGAGCTGTTTTTT
.	TRBJ2-2	TRBD2	TRBV30	CACEREYGKAPGELFF	TGTGCCTGCGAGCGGGAGTACGGGAAGGCTCCCGGGGAGCTGTTTTTT
few	TRBJ1-3	TRBD1	TRBV4-1	CASSQGTERQGNRNTIYF	TGCGCCAGCAGCCAAGGAACTGAACGACAGGGGAATAGAAACACCATATATTTT
.	TRBJ1-2	.	TRBV4-1	CASSQGPHPDSNYGYTF	TGCGCCAGCAGCCAAGGTCCCCACCCGGACAGCAACTATGGCTACACCTTC
once	TRBJ2-3	.	TRBV6-6	CASSPGVPASTDTQYF	TGTGCCAGCAGCCCCGGGGTTCCCGCTAGCACAGATACGCAGTATTTT
.	TRBJ1-4	TRBD1	TRBV28	CASKTGALGKLFF	TGTGCCAGCAAGACAGGGGCTCTGGGAAAACTGTTTTTT